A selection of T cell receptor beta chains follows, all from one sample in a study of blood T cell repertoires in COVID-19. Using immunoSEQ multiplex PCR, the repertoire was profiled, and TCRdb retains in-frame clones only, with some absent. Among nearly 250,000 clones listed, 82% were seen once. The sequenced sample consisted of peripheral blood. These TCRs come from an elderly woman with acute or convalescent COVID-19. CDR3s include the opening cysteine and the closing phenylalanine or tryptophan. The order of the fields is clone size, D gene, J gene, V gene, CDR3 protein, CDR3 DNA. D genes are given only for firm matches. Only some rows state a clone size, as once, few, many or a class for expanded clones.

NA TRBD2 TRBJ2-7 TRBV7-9 CASSLDRLAGSYEQYF TGTGCCAGCAGCTTAGACAGACTAGCGGGGTCCTACGAGCAGTACTTC
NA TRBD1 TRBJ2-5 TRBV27 CASSPGQGVKTQYF TGTGCCAGCAGCCCGGGACAGGGTGTAAAGACCCAGTACTTC
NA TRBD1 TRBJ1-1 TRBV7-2 CASSSTGGVHTEAFF TGTGCCAGCAGCTCGACAGGGGGCGTTCACACTGAAGCTTTCTTT
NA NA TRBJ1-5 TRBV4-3 CASSQEGGQPQHF TGCGCCAGCAGCCAAGAAGGGGGACAGCCCCAGCATTTT
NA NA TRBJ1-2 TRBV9 CASSVGEVLNYGYTF TGTGCCAGCAGCGTAGGTGAGGTACTGAACTATGGCTACACCTTC
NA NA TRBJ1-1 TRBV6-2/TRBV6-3 CASSIRVGTEAFF TGTGCCAGCAGCATCAGGGTGGGGACTGAAGCTTTCTTT
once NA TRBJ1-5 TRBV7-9 CASSLAQDQPQHF TGTGCCAGCAGCTTAGCGCAGGATCAGCCCCAGCATTTT
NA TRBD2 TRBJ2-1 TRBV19 CASSKGLAGDERKNEQFF TGTGCCAGTAGTAAGGGACTAGCGGGAGACGAAAGGAAAAATGAGCAGTTCTTC
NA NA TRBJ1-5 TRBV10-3 CAISEGGARSNQPQHF TGTGCCATCAGTGAAGGGGGGGCGAGGAGCAATCAGCCCCAGCATTTT
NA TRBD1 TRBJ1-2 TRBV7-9 CASSFESTGGCTF TGTGCCAGCAGCTTTGAGTCAACAGGGGGCTGCACCTTC
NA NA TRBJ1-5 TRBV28 CAIKGRGNQPQHF TGTGCCATAAAAGGGAGGGGTAATCAGCCCCAGCATTTT
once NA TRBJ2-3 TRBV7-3 CASSLRVTEGGTQYF TGTGCCAGCAGCTTAAGGGTAACCGAAGGGGGTACGCAGTATTTT
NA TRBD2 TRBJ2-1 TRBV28 CASSFNPGLAGYNEQFF TGTGCCAGCAGTTTTAACCCCGGACTAGCGGGGTACAATGAGCAGTTCTTC
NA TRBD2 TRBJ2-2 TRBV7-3 CASSLGLAGVNTGELFF TGTGCCAGCAGCTTGGGACTAGCGGGAGTGAACACCGGGGAGCTGTTTTTT
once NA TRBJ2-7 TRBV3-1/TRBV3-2 CASSHRQSYEQYF TGTGCCAGCAGCCATCGACAATCCTACGAGCAGTACTTC
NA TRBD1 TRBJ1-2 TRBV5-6 CASSFRDSRYYGYTF TGTGCCAGCAGCTTTCGGGACAGTAGGTACTATGGCTACACCTTC
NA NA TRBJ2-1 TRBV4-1 CASSQDSNHNEQFF TGCGCCAGCAGCCAAGATTCTAACCACAATGAGCAGTTCTTC
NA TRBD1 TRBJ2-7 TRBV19 CASSRTGLYEQYF TGTGCCAGTAGTCGGACAGGGCTATACGAGCAGTACTTC
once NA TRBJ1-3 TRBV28 CASSSTSLGGAYTIYF TGTGCCAGCAGTTCCACGTCTTTGGGGGGTGCATACACCATATATTTT
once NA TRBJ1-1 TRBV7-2 CASSLSTGTTEAFF TGTGCCAGCAGCTTATCTACAGGGACCACTGAAGCTTTCTTT
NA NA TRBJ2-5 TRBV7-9 CASLPAGLQETQYF TGTGCCAGCCTACCCGCAGGGCTCCAAGAGACCCAGTACTTC
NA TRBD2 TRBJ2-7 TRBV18 CASSRLAGADEQYF TGTGCCAGCTCAAGGTTAGCGGGAGCGGACGAGCAGTACTTC
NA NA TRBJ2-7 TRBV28 CASSSGPSYEQYF TGTGCCAGCAGTTCTGGCCCATCCTACGAGCAGTACTTC
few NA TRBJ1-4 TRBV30 CAWSARQGLELFF TGTGCCTGGAGTGCTCGGCAGGGACTAGAACTGTTTTTT
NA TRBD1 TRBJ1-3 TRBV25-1 CASSADRGLGNTIYF TGTGCCAGCAGTGCGGACAGGGGGCTTGGAAACACCATATATTTT
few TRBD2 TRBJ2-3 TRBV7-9 CASSLEWRGGGDTQYF TGTGCCAGCAGCTTAGAATGGCGGGGGGGCGGAGATACGCAGTATTTT
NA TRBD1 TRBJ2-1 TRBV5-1 CASSSGTGGHEQFF TGCGCCAGCAGCTCCGGGACAGGGGGCCATGAGCAGTTCTTC
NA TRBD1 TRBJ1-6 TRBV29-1 CSVMDRGDSPLHF TGCAGCGTGATGGACAGGGGTGATTCACCCCTCCACTTT
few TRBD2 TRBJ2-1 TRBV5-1 CASSSEPAGAPYNEQFF TGCGCCAGCAGCTCTGAACCCGCGGGAGCCCCCTACAATGAGCAGTTCTTC
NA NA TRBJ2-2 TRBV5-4 CASSLRVTGELFF TGTGCCAGCAGCTTGCGGGTCACCGGGGAGCTGTTTTTT
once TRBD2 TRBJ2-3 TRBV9 CASSVVGGRSDTQYF TGTGCCAGCAGCGTAGTAGGCGGGAGGTCAGATACGCAGTATTTT
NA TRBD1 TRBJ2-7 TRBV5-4 CASSLLDRDRGLDEQYF TGTGCCAGCAGCTTGTTGGACCGGGACAGGGGTCTTGACGAGCAGTACTTC
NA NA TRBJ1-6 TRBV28 CASIFSDRLYNSPLHF TGTGCCAGCATCTTCTCCGACAGACTCTATAATTCACCCCTCCACTTT
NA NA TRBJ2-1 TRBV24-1 CATRPSGSNEQFF TGTGCCACCAGGCCGTCGGGTTCCAATGAGCAGTTCTTC
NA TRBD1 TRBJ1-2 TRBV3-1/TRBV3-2 CASSQRGGAVYGYTF TGTGCCAGCAGCCAACGAGGGGGCGCAGTCTATGGCTACACCTTC
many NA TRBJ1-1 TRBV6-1 CASSDPSRGNTEAFF TGTGCCAGCAGTGACCCCAGCAGGGGGAACACTGAAGCTTTCTTT
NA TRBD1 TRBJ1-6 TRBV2 CASSGQGGSPLHF TGTGCCAGCAGCGGACAGGGAGGGTCACCCCTCCACTTT
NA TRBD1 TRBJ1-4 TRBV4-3 CASSLRTGVEKLFF TGCGCCAGCAGCCTGCGGACAGGAGTGGAAAAACTGTTTTTT
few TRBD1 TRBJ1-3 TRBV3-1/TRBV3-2 CASSQNRGGYTIYF TGTGCCAGCAGCCAAAACCGAGGGGGCTACACCATATATTTT
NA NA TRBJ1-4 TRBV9 CASSPETAPNEKLFF TGTGCCAGCAGCCCGGAGACAGCTCCTAATGAAAAACTGTTTTTT
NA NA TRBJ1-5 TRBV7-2 CASSLWGVQDQPQHF TGTGCCAGCAGCTTGTGGGGAGTTCAGGATCAGCCCCAGCATTTT
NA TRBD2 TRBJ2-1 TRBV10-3 CAISESGRGGDEQFF TGTGCCATCAGTGAGAGCGGGAGGGGTGGCGATGAGCAGTTCTTC
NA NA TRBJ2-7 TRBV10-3 CAISLGQTTYEQYF TGTGCCATCAGTTTAGGACAGACCACCTACGAGCAGTACTTC
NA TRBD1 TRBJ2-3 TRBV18 CASSPTRDRGRADTQYF TGTGCCAGCTCACCAACTAGAGACAGGGGGCGCGCAGATACGCAGTATTTT
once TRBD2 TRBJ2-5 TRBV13 CASSLGPRLAGVETQYF TGTGCCAGCAGCTTAGGCCCCAGACTAGCGGGAGTTGAGACCCAGTACTTC
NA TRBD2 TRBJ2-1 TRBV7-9 CATTILTSGSYNEQFF TGTGCCACCACCATCCTCACTAGCGGGAGCTACAATGAGCAGTTCTTC
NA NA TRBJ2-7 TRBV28 CASGPHVGQYF TGTGCCAGCGGGCCACACGTTGGGCAGTACTTC
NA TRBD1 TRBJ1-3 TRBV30 CAWSLPGTGSGNTIYF TGTGCCTGGAGCCTCCCCGGGACAGGGTCTGGAAACACCATATATTTT
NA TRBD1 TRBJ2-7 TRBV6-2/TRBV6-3 CASSSDRPLTYEQYF TGTGCCAGCAGTTCGGACAGGCCACTTACCTACGAGCAGTACTTC
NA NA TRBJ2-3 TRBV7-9 CASSFSTGSTDTQYF TGTGCCAGCAGCTTTAGCACGGGGAGCACAGATACGCAGTATTTT
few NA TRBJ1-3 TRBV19 CASALGDTSGNTIYF TGTGCCAGTGCCCTCGGGGACACCTCTGGAAACACCATATATTTT
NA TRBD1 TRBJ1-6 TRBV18 CASSAGTGTYNSPLHF TGTGCCAGCTCAGCCGGGACAGGGACTTATAATTCACCCCTCCACTTT